This T cell receptor beta chain was identified in a study of blood T cell repertoires in COVID-19. About the study: Samples taken during acute and convalescent COVID-19 were collected in the United States, Italy and Spain. T cells, B-cell-depleted T cells, or PBMCs provided the cDNA or gDNA that served as material.

Study processing details: It was from reference gene primer amplification that nucleated cell counts were estimated. Clones were read by immunoSEQ multiplex PCR, and TCRdb kept only the in-frame ones, dropping some. V, J and clone size reflect that table, while D and trimming were determined from the DNA. Of tens of thousands of clones listed, 75% to 85% are singletons. V was cut by 4 bases and J by 3 bases, with 8 bases left in between. This CDR3 region has 12 residues. CDR1 and CDR2 (germline): SGHRS, YFSETQ. The sequenced sample consisted of peripheral blood. The chain recombines TRBV5-1 with TRBJ2-7; the D gene is possibly TRBD1 (6 bases). The clonotype was recovered from a human donor in a cohort sampled during active COVID-19. CDR3 DNA sequence: TGCGCCAGCAGCCCGACAGGCTACGAGCAGTACTTC. This translates into CASSPTGYEQYF.